This TCR beta chain was sequenced during a study of post-analysis software for immune sequencing data. Findings and caveats of the study: Co-batched samples clustered tightly together by F measure. TRBV5-6, TRBV5-1 and TRBV20-1 belonged to a set of a few TRBV segments that were more frequent in patients than controls. The normalized Chao1 diversity of multiple sclerosis patients was significantly lower than that of controls.

The length of the CDR3 is 13 residues. Trimming left V 0 bases short and J 6 bases short, with 7 bases between. On this clonotype: The antigen is not known.

Carried by the TCR beta cDNA libraries were unique molecular identifiers. A population of 1 to 10 million T cells gave rise to about half a million cDNA molecules. A single record per CDR3 protein comes from TCRdb applying MiXCR to the PCR reads. The data contain about 760,000 distinct CDR3 sequences, roughly 27% of them singletons. V usage is TRBV12-3 or TRBV12-4 and J usage is TRBJ2-3, with D hard to call. This TCR was recovered from a girl aged 5 to 17 with multiple sclerosis. What was sequenced was blood. CDR3 sequence (DNA): TGTGCCAGCAGTTTAGCGGCCCGGGATACGCAGTATTTT. Translation: CASSLAARDTQYF.